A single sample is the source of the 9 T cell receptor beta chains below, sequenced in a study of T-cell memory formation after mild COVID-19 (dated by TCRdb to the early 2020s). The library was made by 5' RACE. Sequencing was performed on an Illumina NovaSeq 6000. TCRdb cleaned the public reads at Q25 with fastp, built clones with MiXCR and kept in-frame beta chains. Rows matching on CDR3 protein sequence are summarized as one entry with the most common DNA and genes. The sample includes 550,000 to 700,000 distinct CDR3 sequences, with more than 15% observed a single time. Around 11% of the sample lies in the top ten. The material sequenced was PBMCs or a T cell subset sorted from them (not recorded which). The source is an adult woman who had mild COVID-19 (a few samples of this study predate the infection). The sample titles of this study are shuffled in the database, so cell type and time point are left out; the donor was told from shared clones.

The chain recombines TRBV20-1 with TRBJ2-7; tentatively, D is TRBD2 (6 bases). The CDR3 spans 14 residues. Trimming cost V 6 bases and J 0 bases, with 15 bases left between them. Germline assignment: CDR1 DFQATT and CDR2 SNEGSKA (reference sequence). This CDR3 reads CSAPHPGLSYEQYF. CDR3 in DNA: TGCAGTGCCCCTCACCCGGGACTCTCCTACGAGCAGTACTTC.

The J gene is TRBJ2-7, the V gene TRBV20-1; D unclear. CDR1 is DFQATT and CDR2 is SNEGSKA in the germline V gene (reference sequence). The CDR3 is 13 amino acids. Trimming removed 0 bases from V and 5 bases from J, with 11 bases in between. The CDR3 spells CSARESQKNEQYF. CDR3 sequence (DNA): TGCAGTGCTAGAGAGTCACAAAAAAACGAGCAGTACTTC.

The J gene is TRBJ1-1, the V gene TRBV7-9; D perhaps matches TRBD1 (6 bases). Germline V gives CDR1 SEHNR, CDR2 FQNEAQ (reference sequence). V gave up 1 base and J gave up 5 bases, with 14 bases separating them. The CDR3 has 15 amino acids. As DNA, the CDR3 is TGTGCCAGCAGCTTAGTATCGGGGACATCGACTGAAGCTTTCTTT. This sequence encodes CASSLVSGTSTEAFF.

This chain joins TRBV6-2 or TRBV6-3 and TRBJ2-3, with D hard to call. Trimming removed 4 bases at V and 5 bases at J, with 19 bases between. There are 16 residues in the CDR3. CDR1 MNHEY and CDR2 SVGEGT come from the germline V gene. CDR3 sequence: CASSSTSTGLRDTQYF. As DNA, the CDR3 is TGTGCCAGCAGTTCCACTTCAACCGGGCTGAGAGATACGCAGTATTTT.

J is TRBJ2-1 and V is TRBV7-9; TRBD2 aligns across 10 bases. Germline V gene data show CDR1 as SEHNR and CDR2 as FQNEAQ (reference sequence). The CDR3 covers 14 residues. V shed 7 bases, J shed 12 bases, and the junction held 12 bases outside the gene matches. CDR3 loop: CASKPWTSGEGQFF. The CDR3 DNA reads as TGTGCCAGCAAGCCCTGGACTAGCGGAGAGGGGCAGTTCTTC. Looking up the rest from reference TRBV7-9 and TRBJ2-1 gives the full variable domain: DTGVSQNPRHKITKRGQNVTFRCDPISEHNRLYWYRQTLGQGPEFLTYFQNEAQLEKSRLLSDRFSAERPKGSFSTLEIQRTEQGDSAMYLCASKPWTSGEGQFFGPGTRLTVL.

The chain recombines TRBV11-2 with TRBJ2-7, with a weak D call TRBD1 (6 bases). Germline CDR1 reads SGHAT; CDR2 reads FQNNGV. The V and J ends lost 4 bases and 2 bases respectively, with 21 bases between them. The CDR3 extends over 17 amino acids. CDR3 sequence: CASSSIWTGTHTYEQYF. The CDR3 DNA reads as TGTGCCAGCAGCTCAATTTGGACCGGGACACATACCTACGAGCAGTACTTC.

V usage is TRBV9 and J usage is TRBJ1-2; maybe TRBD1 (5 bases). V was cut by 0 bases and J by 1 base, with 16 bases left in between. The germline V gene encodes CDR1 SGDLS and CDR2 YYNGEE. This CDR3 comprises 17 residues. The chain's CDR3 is CASSVELGGTDNYGYTF. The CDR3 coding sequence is TGTGCCAGCAGCGTAGAGTTGGGGGGGACCGATAACTATGGCTACACCTTC.

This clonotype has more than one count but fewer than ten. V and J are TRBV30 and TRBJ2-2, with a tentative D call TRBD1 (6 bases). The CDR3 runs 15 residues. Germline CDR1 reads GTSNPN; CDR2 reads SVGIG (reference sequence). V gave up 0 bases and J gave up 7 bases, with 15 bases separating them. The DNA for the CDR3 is TGTGCCTGGAGTGTACCATACAGGGACGTCGGGGAGCTGTTTTTT. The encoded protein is CAWSVPYRDVGELFF. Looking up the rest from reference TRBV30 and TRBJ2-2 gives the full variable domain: SQTIHQWPATLVQPVGSPLSLECTVEGTSNPNLYWYRQAAGRGLQLLFYSVGIGQISSEVPQNLSASRPQDRQFILSSKKLLLSDSGFYLCAWSVPYRDVGELFFGEGSRLTVL.

CDR3: CASSLQNRDAYEQYF. CDR3 bases: TGTGCCAGCAGTTTACAAAACCGCGACGCCTACGAGCAGTACTTC. This chain joins TRBV12-3 or TRBV12-4 and TRBJ2-7; the D is unclear. Trimming shortened V by 2 bases and J by 2 bases, and 13 bases separated the two germline ends. CDR3 size: 15 residues.